Sequencing of this T cell receptor (beta chain) was carried out in a study of CD8 T cells in Susac syndrome. CDR3 length equals 17 residues. Germline V gene lookup returns CDR1 LNHNV and CDR2 YYDKDF (reference sequence). Trimming pared 5 bases from V and 2 bases from J, leaving 19 bases between. RNA was extracted with the RNeasy kit, and a quantity of roughly 0.5 to 1 ug was reverse transcribed using random hexamers. TCRdb analysed the immunoSEQ multiplex PCR reads with MiXCR anew, one entry per CDR3 protein. The data show around 140,000 distinct CDR3 sequences, roughly 80% seen once. Peripheral blood CD8+ and CD4+ T cells were profiled by TCR beta sequencing. The CD8+ and CD4+ T cells were negatively isolated, with the TEMRA cells enriched by FACS.

The chain links TRBV15 to TRBJ2-1; tentatively, D is TRBD2 (7 bases). Material: CD8+ T cells from PBMCs. This receptor was identified in a human donor with multiple sclerosis. CDR3 DNA sequence: TGTGCCACCAGCCTTAGGGCTGGGGGGGGCGCCTACAATGAGCAGTTCTTC. Its translation: CATSLRAGGGAYNEQFF. The whole variable domain, filled in from reference TRBV15 and TRBJ2-1, reads DAMVIQNPRYQVTQFGKPVTLSCSQTLNHNVMYWYQQKSSQAPKLLFHYYDKDFNNEADTPDNFQSRRPNTSFCFLDIRSPGLGDTAMYLCATSLRAGGGAYNEQFFGPGTRLTVL.